Presented here are 12 T cell receptor beta chains from one specimen sequenced in a study of blood T cell repertoires in COVID-19. Measured with immunoSEQ multiplex PCR; TCRdb has only the in-frame clones, and not every one. In the table there are some 170,000 clones, more than 80% of which are singletons. Sequencing input: peripheral blood. Source of these receptors: a woman aged 40 to 50 with COVID-19, enrolled during active disease.

The chain joins TRBV9 to TRBJ2-3; TRBD2 agrees at 12 bases. The germline gives CDR1 SGDLS, CDR2 YYNGEE. The ends lost 4 bases at V and 3 bases at J; junction bases unmatched: 3. CDR3 size: 15 residues. The CDR3 DNA reads as TGTGCCAGCAGCACAGGACTAGCGGGGACAGATACGCAGTATTTT. This codes for CASSTGLAGTDTQYF.

This clone was found a few times. The rearrangement joins TRBV7-6 to TRBJ1-3, with D uncertain. Germline CDR1 reads SGHVS; CDR2 reads FNYEAQ. This CDR3 has 15 amino acids. V lost 4 bases, J lost 4 bases, and 14 bases lay in between. DNA of the CDR3: TGTGCCAGCAGCTCTAATTCGGGGAAGGGAAACACCATATATTTT. It encodes CASSSNSGKGNTIYF. Full variable domain (rest looked up from reference TRBV7-6 and TRBJ1-3): GAGVSQSPRYKVTKRGQDVALRCDPISGHVSLYWYRQALGQGPEFLTYFNYEAQQDKSGLPNDRFSAERPEGSISTLTIQRTEQRDSAMYRCASSSNSGKGNTIYFGEGSWLTVV.

The chain carries TRBV30 and TRBJ2-1; a weak D match, TRBD1 (6 bases). Germline lookup yields CDR1 GTSNPN and CDR2 SVGIG (reference sequence). This CDR3 region has 12 residues. The germline V and J ends were trimmed by 1 base and 10 bases, with 11 bases remaining between them. The CDR3 bases are TGTGCCTGGAGTGGAGGGACAAAAGAGCAGTTCTTC. Protein sequence: CAWSGGTKEQFF.

The V gene is TRBV30, the J gene TRBJ1-6; D is unresolved. This CDR3 spans 13 amino acids. The V and J ends lost 3 bases and 10 bases respectively, with 13 bases between them. CDR1 is GTSNPN and CDR2 is SVGIG in the germline V gene (reference sequence). CDR3 sequence: CAWSLSGSSPLHF. CDR3 DNA sequence: TGTGCCTGGAGCCTCAGCGGGTCCTCACCCCTCCACTTT.

V and J are TRBV28 and TRBJ2-7; TRBD1 matches 8 bases. CDR3 length equals 15 residues. CDR1 and CDR2 (germline): MDHEN, SYDVKM. V lost 3 bases and J lost 4; bases outside the gene matches: 8. The CDR3 sequence is CASSFIQGVSYEQYF. The CDR3 DNA is TGTGCCAGCAGTTTTATACAGGGGGTTAGTTACGAGCAGTACTTC.

The genes are TRBV3-1 (or the pseudogene TRBV3-2) and TRBJ2-6; 10 nucleotides match TRBD1. This CDR3 spans 17 amino acids. CDR1 and CDR2 (germline): LGHDT, YNNKEL (reference sequence). V gave up 7 bases and J gave up 3 bases; unmatched junction bases: 9. The CDR3 region has the DNA TGTGCCAGCACCCGGGGACAGGGGTTAAATGGGGCCAACGTCCTGACTTTC. This sequence encodes CASTRGQGLNGANVLTF.

The chain employs TRBV18 and TRBJ2-1; D assignment may be TRBD1 or TRBD2 (5 bases each). In germline, CDR1 is KGHSH, CDR2 LQKENI. This CDR3 is 16 amino acids long. V dropped 6 bases and J dropped 2 bases, with 17 bases sitting between them. In DNA form, the CDR3 reads TGTGCCAGCTCCCCAGGGTCGAGCGGAACCTACAATGAGCAGTTCTTC. It encodes CASSPGSSGTYNEQFF.

The rearrangement uses TRBV3-1 (or the pseudogene TRBV3-2) and TRBJ2-4; 10 bases fit TRBD1. Germline trimming cut 4 bases from V and 0 bases from J; bases unmatched to any gene: 15. This CDR3 has 20 residues. Germline values: CDR1 LGHDT, CDR2 YNNKEL (reference sequence). In nucleotides, the CDR3 is TGTGCCAGCAGCCGAAAAAGGACAGGGGGTTACGGGTTAGCCAAAAACATTCAGTACTTC. Amino acids: CASSRKRTGGYGLAKNIQYF.

The rearrangement links TRBV30 to TRBJ2-2; D unclear. The germline CDR1 and CDR2 sequences are GTSNPN and SVGIG (reference sequence). CDR3 length: 13 amino acids. The V end was cut by 5 bases, the J end by 5 bases, with 12 bases between. CDR3 sequence (DNA): TGTGCCTGGGACTCTCAACAGACCGGGGAGCTGTTTTTT. This codes for CAWDSQQTGELFF.

The chain combines TRBV6-6 with TRBJ1-1; D possibly corresponds to TRBD1 (5 bases). Germline V gives CDR1 MNHNY, CDR2 SVGAGI (reference sequence). Trimming stripped 7 bases from V and 4 bases from J, with 22 bases between. The CDR3 is 16 amino acids. The CDR3 region has the DNA TGTGCCAGCATATTTGGAACAGGAGCTAAACTCACTGAAGCTTTCTTT. It specifies CASIFGTGAKLTEAFF.

The rearrangement links TRBV27 to TRBJ2-6, with TRBD2 as a possible D gene (6 bases). Germline V lookup: CDR1 MNHEY, CDR2 SMNVEV (reference sequence). The CDR3 is 16 amino acids. Trimming stripped 3 bases from V and 0 bases from J, with 9 bases between. This chain's CDR3 is CASSFSGSSGANVLTF. In nucleotides, the CDR3 is TGTGCCAGCAGTTTTTCCGGGAGCTCTGGGGCCAACGTCCTGACTTTC.

This clone was seen more than once but under ten times. The rearrangement joins TRBV28 to TRBJ1-5; TRBD1 agrees at 10 bases. The V and J ends lost 6 bases and 0 bases, in that order; junction bases with no gene match: 11. This CDR3 is 18 amino acids long. Germline V gives CDR1 MDHEN, CDR2 SYDVKM. The CDR3 loop reads CASSTQDRGVYSNQPQHF. For the CDR3, the DNA is TGTGCCAGCAGCACTCAGGACAGGGGGGTTTATAGCAATCAGCCCCAGCATTTT.